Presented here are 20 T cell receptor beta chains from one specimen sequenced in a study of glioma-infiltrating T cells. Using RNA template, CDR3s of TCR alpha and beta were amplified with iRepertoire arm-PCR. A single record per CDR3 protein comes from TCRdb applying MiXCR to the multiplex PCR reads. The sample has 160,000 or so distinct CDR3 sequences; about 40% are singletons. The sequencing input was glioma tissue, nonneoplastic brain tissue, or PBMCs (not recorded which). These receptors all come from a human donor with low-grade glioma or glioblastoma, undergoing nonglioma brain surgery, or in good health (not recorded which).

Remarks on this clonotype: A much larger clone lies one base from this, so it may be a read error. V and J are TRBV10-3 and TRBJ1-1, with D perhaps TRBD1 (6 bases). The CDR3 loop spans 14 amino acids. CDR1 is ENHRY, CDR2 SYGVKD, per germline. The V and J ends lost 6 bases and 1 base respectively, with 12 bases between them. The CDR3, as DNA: TGTGCCATCAGGGACACAGGGTCGAACACTGAAGCTTTCTTT. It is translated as CAIRDTGSNTEAFF.

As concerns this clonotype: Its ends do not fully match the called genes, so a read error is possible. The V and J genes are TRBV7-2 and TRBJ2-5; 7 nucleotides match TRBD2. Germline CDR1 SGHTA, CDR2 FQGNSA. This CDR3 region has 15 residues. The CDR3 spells CASSYSGDGQEAQYF. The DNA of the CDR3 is TGTGCCAGCAGCTACAGCGGGGACGGACAAGAGGCCCAGTACTTC.

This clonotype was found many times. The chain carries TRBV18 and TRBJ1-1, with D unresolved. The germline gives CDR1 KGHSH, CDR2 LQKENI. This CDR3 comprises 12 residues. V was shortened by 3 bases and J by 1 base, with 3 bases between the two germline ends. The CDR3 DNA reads TGTGCCAGCTCACCGAAGAACACTGAAGCTTTCTTT. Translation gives CASSPKNTEAFF.

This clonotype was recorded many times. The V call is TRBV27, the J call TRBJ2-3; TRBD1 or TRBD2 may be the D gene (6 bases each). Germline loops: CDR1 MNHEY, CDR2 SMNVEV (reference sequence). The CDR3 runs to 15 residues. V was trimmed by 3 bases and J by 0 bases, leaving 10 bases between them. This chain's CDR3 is CASSLGGTSTDTQYF. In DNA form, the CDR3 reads TGTGCCAGCAGTTTGGGCGGGACAAGCACAGATACGCAGTATTTT.

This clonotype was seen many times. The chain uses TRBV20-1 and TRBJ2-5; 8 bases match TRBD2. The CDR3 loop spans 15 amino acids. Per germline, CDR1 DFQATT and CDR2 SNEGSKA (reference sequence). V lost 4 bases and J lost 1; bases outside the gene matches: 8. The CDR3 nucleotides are TGCAGTGCTATTATTTTAGCGGGGCCCCAAGAGACCCAGTACTTC. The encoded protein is CSAIILAGPQETQYF.

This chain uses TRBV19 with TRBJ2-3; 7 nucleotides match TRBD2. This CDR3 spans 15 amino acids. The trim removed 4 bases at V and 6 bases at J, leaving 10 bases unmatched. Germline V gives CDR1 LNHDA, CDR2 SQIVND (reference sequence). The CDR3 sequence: CASSTRTRSADTQYF. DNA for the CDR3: TGTGCCAGTAGTACACGGACTAGGTCGGCGGATACGCAGTATTTT.

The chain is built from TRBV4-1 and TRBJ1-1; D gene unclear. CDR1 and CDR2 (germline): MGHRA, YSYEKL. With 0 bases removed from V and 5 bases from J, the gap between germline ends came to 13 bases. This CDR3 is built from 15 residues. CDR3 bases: TGCGCCAGCAGCCAAGAGCTGAGGGCAATGACTGAAGCTTTCTTT. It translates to CASSQELRAMTEAFF.

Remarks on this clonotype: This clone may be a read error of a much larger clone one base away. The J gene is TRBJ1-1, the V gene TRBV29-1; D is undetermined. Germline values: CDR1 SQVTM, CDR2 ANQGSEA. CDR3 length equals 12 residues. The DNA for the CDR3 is TGCTGCGTTGAAGATCCCTTTACTGAAGCTTTCTTT. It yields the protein CCVEDPFTEAFF.

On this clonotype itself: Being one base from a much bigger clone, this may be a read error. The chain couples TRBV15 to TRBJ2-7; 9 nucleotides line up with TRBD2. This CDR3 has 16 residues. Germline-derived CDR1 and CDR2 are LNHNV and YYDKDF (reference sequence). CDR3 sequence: CATGRDEASGIYEQYF. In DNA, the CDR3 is TGTGCCACCGGCAGAGATGAGGCTAGCGGGATCTACGAGCAGTACTTC.

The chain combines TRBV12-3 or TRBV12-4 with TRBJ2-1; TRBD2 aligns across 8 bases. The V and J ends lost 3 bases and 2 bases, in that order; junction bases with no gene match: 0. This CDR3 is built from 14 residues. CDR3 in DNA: TGTGCCAGCAGTTTTAGCGGGGCCTACAATGAGCAGTTCTTC. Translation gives CASSFSGAYNEQFF.

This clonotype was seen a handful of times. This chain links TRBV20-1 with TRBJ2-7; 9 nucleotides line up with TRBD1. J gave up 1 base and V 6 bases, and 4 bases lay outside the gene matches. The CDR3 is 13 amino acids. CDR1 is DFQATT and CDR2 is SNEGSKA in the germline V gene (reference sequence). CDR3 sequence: CSASGTGSYEQYF. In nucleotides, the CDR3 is TGCAGTGCCTCGGGGACAGGGTCCTACGAGCAGTACTTC.

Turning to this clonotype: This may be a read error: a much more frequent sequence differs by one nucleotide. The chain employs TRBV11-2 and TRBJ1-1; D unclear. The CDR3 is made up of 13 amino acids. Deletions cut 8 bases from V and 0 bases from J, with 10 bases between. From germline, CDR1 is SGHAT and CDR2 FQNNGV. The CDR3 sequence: CASGEQLNTEAFF. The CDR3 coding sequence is TGTGCCAGCGGGGAACAGTTGAACACTGAAGCTTTCTTT.

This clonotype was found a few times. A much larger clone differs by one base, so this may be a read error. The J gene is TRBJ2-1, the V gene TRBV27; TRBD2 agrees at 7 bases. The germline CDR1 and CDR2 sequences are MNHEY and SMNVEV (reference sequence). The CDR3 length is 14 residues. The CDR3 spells CASSFGGNYSEQFF. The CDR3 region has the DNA TGTGCCAGCAGTTTCGGGGGGAACTACAGTGAGCAGTTCTTC.

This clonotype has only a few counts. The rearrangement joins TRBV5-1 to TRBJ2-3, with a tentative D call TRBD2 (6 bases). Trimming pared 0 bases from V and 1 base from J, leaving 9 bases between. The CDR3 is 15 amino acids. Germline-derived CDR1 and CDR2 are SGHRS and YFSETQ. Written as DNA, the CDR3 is TGCGCCAGCAGCTTGGGCGAGCGGGGCACAGATACGCAGTATTTT. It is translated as CASSLGERGTDTQYF. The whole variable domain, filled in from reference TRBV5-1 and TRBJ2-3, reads KAGVTQTPRYLIKTRGQQVTLSCSPISGHRSVSWYQQTPGQGLQFLFEYFSETQRNKGNFPGRFSGRQFSNSRSEMNVSTLELGDSALYLCASSLGERGTDTQYFGPGTRLTVL.

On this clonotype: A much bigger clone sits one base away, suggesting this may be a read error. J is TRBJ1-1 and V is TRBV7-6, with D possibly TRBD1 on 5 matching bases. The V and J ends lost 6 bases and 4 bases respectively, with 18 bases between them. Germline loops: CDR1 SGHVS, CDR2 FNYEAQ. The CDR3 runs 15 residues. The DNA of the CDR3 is TGTGCCAGCAGAGCCCTTAGGGGATCAAGCACTGAAGCTTTCTTT. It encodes CASRALRGSSTEAFF.

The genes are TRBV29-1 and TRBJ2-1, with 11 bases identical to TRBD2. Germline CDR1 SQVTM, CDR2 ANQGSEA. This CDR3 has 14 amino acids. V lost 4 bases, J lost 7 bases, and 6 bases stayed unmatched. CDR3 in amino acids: CSVGIAGGCNEQFF. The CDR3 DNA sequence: TGCAGCGTTGGGATAGCGGGAGGGTGTAATGAGCAGTTCTTC.

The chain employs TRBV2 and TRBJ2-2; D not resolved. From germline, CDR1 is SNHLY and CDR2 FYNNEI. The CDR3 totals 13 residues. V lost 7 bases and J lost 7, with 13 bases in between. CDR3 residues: CASTLGSGGELFF. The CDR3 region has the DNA TGTGCCAGCACGTTAGGGTCGGGCGGGGAGCTGTTTTTT. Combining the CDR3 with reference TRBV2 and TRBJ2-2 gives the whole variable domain EPEVTQTPSHQVTQMGQEVILRCVPISNHLYFYWYRQILGQKVEFLVSFYNNEISEKSEIFDDQFSVERPDGSNFTLKIRSTKLEDSAMYFCASTLGSGGELFFGEGSRLTVL.

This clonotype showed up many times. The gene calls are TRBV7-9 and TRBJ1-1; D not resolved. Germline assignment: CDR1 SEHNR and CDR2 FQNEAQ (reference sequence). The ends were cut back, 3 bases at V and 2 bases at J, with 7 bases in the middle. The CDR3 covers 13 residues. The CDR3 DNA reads TGTGCCAGCAGCTTCTCACTTAACACTGAAGCTTTCTTT. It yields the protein CASSFSLNTEAFF.

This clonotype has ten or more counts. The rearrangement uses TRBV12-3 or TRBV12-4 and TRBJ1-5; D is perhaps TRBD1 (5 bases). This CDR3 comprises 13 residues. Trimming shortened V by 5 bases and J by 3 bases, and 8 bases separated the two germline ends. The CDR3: CASSRDDNQPQHF. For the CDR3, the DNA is TGTGCCAGCAGTCGGGACGACAATCAGCCCCAGCATTTT.

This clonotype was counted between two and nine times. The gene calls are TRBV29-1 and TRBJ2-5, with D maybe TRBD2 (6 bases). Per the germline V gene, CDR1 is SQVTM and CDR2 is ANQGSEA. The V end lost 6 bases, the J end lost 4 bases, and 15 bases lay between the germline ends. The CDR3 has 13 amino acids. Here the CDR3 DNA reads TGCAGCGTCGTCAAGGGAGGACGAGAGACCCAGTACTTC. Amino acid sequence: CSVVKGGRETQYF.